This T cell receptor beta chain was recovered during a study of regulatory T cells in long-lasting Graves disease (dated by TCRdb to the early 2020s). Some background on the complete study: Antithyroid drugs had been taken for less than 3 months by newly diagnosed Graves' disease patients. Peripheral blood TCR sequencing and RNA sequencing compared persistent Graves' disease patients with newly diagnosed Graves' disease patients. The study was conducted in China and was registered as a clinical trial. TCR sequencing covered 13 persistent and some 20 newly diagnosed Graves' disease patients, approximately 33 samples in total.

The paper's findings and limits, for the study overall: Persistent disease showed preferential use of TRBV28, TRBJ1-2 and TRBJ2-5, whereas newly diagnosed disease favored TRBV20-1 and TRBJ2-1. A larger number of public clonotypes was shared among persistent patients (under 3,000) than among newly diagnosed patients (roughly 1,000). Peripheral blood alone was examined, since thyroid tissue, which constituted the primary lesion, could not be accessed. The authors acknowledged the small sample size as a limitation that may reduce accuracy. Persistent Graves' disease patients showed lower TCR Shannon entropy and fewer highly expanded clones than newly diagnosed patients, suggesting clonal expansion. Sequencing and analysis were limited to the TCR beta chain.

This clonotype showed up many times. This receptor's antigen is unknown. It has no much larger one-base neighbor in the sample; base qualities were not kept. Trimming at the junction amounts to 0 bases on V and 6 bases on J, and the germline ends lie 8 bases apart. CDR1 SGHTA and CDR2 FQGTGA were looked up in the germline V gene. The CDR3 numbers 13 residues from cysteine through phenylalanine. Only the CDR3 DNA stays, 39 bases, in frame from base 1. To prepare the library, multiplex PCR was applied. TCRdb lists the instrument as Illumina HiSeq 4000. To build TCR beta libraries, CDR3 regions were amplified by Arm-PCR using iRepertoire HTBI primers. Before sequencing, the PCR products underwent gel purification. Regarding the original processing steps: Gene usage analysis of CDR3 amino acid clonotypes used the approximately 56 TRBV and some 15 TRBJ segments found across samples. Filtered high-quality paired reads were merged into contigs using COPE and FqMerger. Contigs were aligned with BLAST to IMGT TRBV, TRBD and TRBJ reference genes, and CDR3 was defined per IMGT. Any clonotype with a frequency above 0.1% was counted as a highly expanded clone. Shannon entropy served as the measure of repertoire diversity, while the Gini coefficient captured V-J evenness. A clonotype was considered public if more than one individual shared it. TCRdb applied fastp at Q25 and MiXCR to the public reads, then kept only in-frame beta chains. Every distinct CDR3 protein forms one entry, paired with its most common genes and DNA. None of the V and J calls come from the authors' own analysis; TCRdb made them. This sample lists fewer than 650,000 distinct CDR3 sequences; around 15% were detected once. In total, the top ten clones hold roughly 18% of the sample.

The time point label, read with the paper, signifies: newly diagnosed GD, antithyroid drugs for less than 3 months. RNA was extracted from PBMCs in TRIzol for both TCR sequencing and RNA sequencing. The diagnosis of Graves' disease was made according to American Thyroid Association guidelines. Patients were recruited from an endocrinology department in Xi'an, China. From each patient, about 9.7 milliliters of peripheral blood was collected into an EDTA anticoagulant tube. Ficoll Paque Plus density gradient separation was used to isolate PBMCs, and no further T cell sorting was done. An Agilent 2100 Bioanalyzer and agarose gel were used to check RNA quality, and a NanoDrop 2000 was used to measure RNA concentration. A further study also used this sample, focusing on T cells in Graves' hyperthyroidism and ophthalmopathy. The second study's authors report: Stable Graves' hyperthyroidism was defined as no progression to ophthalmopathy during 18 months of follow-up. Hyperthyroidism patients were aged 18 to 65 years and newly diagnosed, with disease duration of less than 2 months. Any patient with an uncontrolled infection, another autoimmune disease, pregnancy or lactation was excluded. Clinical symptoms, serum thyroxine and TRAb, thyroid ultrasound, and orbital computed tomography formed the basis for the diagnoses. The first round of RT-PCR for the TCR CDR3 was performed with the HTBI primer set and the Qiagen OneStep RT-PCR kit. Most expanded thyroid clonotypes (frequency above 0.001) were also detected in blood, a finding suggesting that blood repertoires may reflect thyroid immune responses. A model built on a 13 V-J signature distinguished ophthalmopathy from stable hyperthyroidism, reaching around 90% sensitivity and about 81% specificity in cross-validation and 80%/75% in testing. During validation, the model predicted progression to ophthalmopathy a median of about 6.5 months ahead of onset, with almost 71% sensitivity and 72% to 80% specificity. To identify TCR V-J signatures that set the groups apart, the researchers used a discovery cohort of 90 to 100 patients, made up of 40 to 45 with Graves' ophthalmopathy and 55 to 65 with stable Graves' hyperthyroidism. An independent validation cohort of fewer than 20 hyperthyroidism patients and about 16 patients who later progressed to ophthalmopathy tested prospective prediction of ophthalmopathy. The 90 or so discovery patients were randomly split 7:3 into training and test sets. Thyroid tissue and blood T-cell repertoires from six Graves' hyperthyroidism patients were also compared in the study. Following sampling, methimazole starting at 30 mg daily was given to hyperthyroidism patients, and high-dose intravenous methylprednisolone was given to ophthalmopathy patients. Libraries were constructed in a second round of multiplex PCR, after which size selection and purification were performed. Libraries were sequenced paired-end with 100 bp reads on an Illumina HiSeq2000. SOAPnuke was used to process the raw data, removing reads that contained adapters or uncalled bases, had a mean Phred below 15, or lacked an exact match to the constant primer or identifier. COPE v1.2.5 was used to merge the high-quality paired reads, and each unique nucleotide sequence was defined as a clonotype. Clonotypes were aligned to IMGT TRBV, TRBD and TRBJ reference segments using MiTCR v1.1. The analysis was restricted to V-J combinations with a frequency above 0.0001, which together covered 99.2% of the repertoires. A TCS score was defined as the ratio of F50 (clonal expansion) to E x V (chaos), with BLOSUM62-based TCRdist applied between CDR3 peptides within each V-J. Welch's t-statistics and random forest reduced just over 500 V-J features to roughly 13, which were used in a naive Bayes classifier (R e1071). Sample size was not statistically predetermined, and investigators were not blinded to group allocation. According to the paper, TCR Vbeta CDR3 sequencing was carried out on over 130 peripheral blood samples, which came from 40 to 45 ophthalmopathy, 80 or so hyperthyroidism and approximately 17 progressor patients.

The specimen comprised peripheral blood mononuclear cells (PBMCs), sampled at new diagnosis, from a patient treated with antithyroid drugs. The sequence derives from a woman aged 30 to 39 with Graves disease. Donor details come from another sample of the same person, matched by shared clones. This receptor chain uses TRBV7-3 and TRBJ1-2, and possibly TRBD1, on 5 matching bases. The CDR3 has the sequence CASSLTLGDGYTF. The DNA reads as follows: TGTGCCAGCAGCTTAACGTTGGGGGATGGCTACACCTTC.